This T cell receptor beta chain was sequenced for a study of blood T cell repertoires in COVID-19. Study-level information: PBMCs, B-cell-depleted T cells, or T cells provided the cDNA or gDNA that made up the material.

This clone was recorded only once. Deletions cut 3 bases from V and 12 bases from J, with 23 bases between. In germline, CDR1 is SGDLS, CDR2 YYNGEE. The CDR3 length is 15 residues. Measured with immunoSEQ multiplex PCR; TCRdb has only the in-frame clones, and not every one. The data hold around 100,000 clones, with roughly 90% observed a single time. The TCR originated in a human donor with active COVID-19. The donor label of this sample is uncertain. Input material: peripheral blood. This sequence joins TRBV9 and TRBJ2-3; D possibly corresponds to TRBD2 (5 bases). CDR3 DNA: TGTGCCAGCAGCGACTCGGCCGGAGACGGGGAATCCCAGTATTTT. Translated, it gives CASSDSAGDGESQYF.